Below are 22 T cell receptor beta chains sequenced from a single sample in a study of shared clonotypes between healthy human individuals. Profiled with immunoSEQ multiplex PCR; TCRdb holds only in-frame clones, not every one. The sample yields around 1.9 million clones, about 93% seen once. Only CD45RO-negative cells positively selected for CCR7 counted as naive CD8 cells, so terminally differentiated effector memory CD45RA+ cells were excluded. The specimen was naive CD8+ T cells from PBMCs. The receptors stem from a young man in good health. Some clones in this sample may be carry-over from other donors' samples.

CDR3 nucleotides: TGCGCCAGCAGGCAGGGGTTAACCTCCTACAATGAGCAGTTCTTC. This translates into CASRQGLTSYNEQFF. The chain has TRBV4-1 and TRBJ2-1, with D possibly TRBD1 on 6 matching bases. Per the germline V gene, CDR1 is MGHRA and CDR2 is YSYEKL. The CDR3 consists of 15 residues. With 6 bases removed from V and 0 bases from J, the gap between germline ends came to 12 bases.

The rearrangement links TRBV9 to TRBJ2-7; D perhaps matches TRBD1 (6 bases). This CDR3 region has 14 residues. Germline V gene lookup returns CDR1 SGDLS and CDR2 YYNGEE. V lost 3 bases to trimming and J lost 6 bases, with 16 bases between them. As DNA, the CDR3 is TGTGCCAGCAGCGGTCAAGGGGGAGCACTCGAGCAGTACTTC. Translating gives CASSGQGGALEQYF.

J is TRBJ2-7 and V is TRBV27, with 8 bases fitting TRBD1. J lost 2 bases, V lost 4 bases, and 4 bases had no gene match. In germline, CDR1 is MNHEY, CDR2 SMNVEV (reference sequence). The CDR3 contains 14 residues. The CDR3: CASSYSGGTYEQYF. DNA for the CDR3: TGTGCCAGCAGTTACTCAGGGGGCACCTACGAGCAGTACTTC.

Concerning this clone itself: This specimen includes other DNA sequences encoding the same CDR3. The genes are TRBV9 and TRBJ2-7; D is unclear. This CDR3 spans 14 amino acids. Germline assignment: CDR1 SGDLS and CDR2 YYNGEE. The V gene lost 0 bases and the J gene lost 0 bases, with 7 bases spanning the gap. The CDR3 protein is CASSVAGISYEQYF. In nucleotides, the CDR3 is TGTGCCAGCAGCGTAGCCGGAATCTCCTACGAGCAGTACTTC.

The chain combines TRBV9 with TRBJ2-7, with TRBD1 as a possible D gene (6 bases). The CDR3 length is 11 residues. Germline V lookup: CDR1 SGDLS, CDR2 YYNGEE. Trimming removed 7 bases at V and 3 bases at J, with 8 bases between. The CDR3 DNA sequence: TGTGCCAGCGGGGGCGACTACGAGCAGTACTTC. This codes for CASGGDYEQYF.

The chain recombines TRBV11-3 with TRBJ1-2, with 8 bases aligning to TRBD1. The V gene end was trimmed by 3 bases and the J gene end by 3 bases; junction bases not matched to a gene: 6. The CDR3 consists of 15 residues. The V gene's germline CDR1 is SGHNT and CDR2 YENEEA. The CDR3 nucleotides read TGTGCCAGCAGCTTGCCAGGGGGCGCGGACTATGGCTACACCTTC. Amino acid sequence: CASSLPGGADYGYTF.

This chain joins TRBV29-1 and TRBJ2-7; 7 positions agree with TRBD2. The CDR3 is 13 amino acids. The V segment lost 6 bases and the J segment 4 bases; nucleotides outside the gene matches: 9. Looked up from germline, CDR1 is SQVTM and CDR2 is ANQGSEA. For the CDR3, the DNA is TGCAGCGTAGCTAGCGGAGAACCTTACGAGCAGTACTTC. Amino acids: CSVASGEPYEQYF.

This chain links TRBV6-1 with TRBJ2-1, with 10 bases that match TRBD2. This CDR3 contains 16 residues. V lost 3 bases to trimming and J lost 5 bases; unmatched junction nucleotides: 7. The germline CDR1 and CDR2 sequences are MNHNS and SASEGT. In DNA, the CDR3 is TGTGCCAGCAGTGAGTTAGCGGGAGGCATAAACAATGAGCAGTTCTTC. It translates to CASSELAGGINNEQFF.

This sequence joins TRBV11-2 and TRBJ2-1; the match to TRBD2 covers 14 bases. Germline CDR1 and CDR2: SGHAT and FQNNGV. Trimming took 4 bases from V and 10 from J; bases not matched to a gene: 15. The CDR3 is made up of 18 amino acids. The CDR3 reads CASSWNLGLAGDGSEQFF. CDR3 nucleotide sequence: TGTGCCAGCAGCTGGAACCTGGGACTAGCGGGAGACGGTAGCGAGCAGTTCTTC.

The V and J genes are TRBV4-3 and TRBJ2-2; D perhaps matches TRBD1 (5 bases). Germline V gene sequence: CDR1 LGHNA, CDR2 YSLEER. The CDR3 is 17 amino acids. The V end lost 0 bases, the J end lost 2 bases, and 13 bases lay between the germline ends. The CDR3 bases are TGCGCCAGCAGCCAAGATCTTCGCAGGGTCAACACCGGGGAGCTGTTTTTT. Protein: CASSQDLRRVNTGELFF.

The CDR3 region has the DNA TGTGCCAGCATAGGGAGTACTGCGGGAGGTGTCTATGAGCAGTTCTTC. Protein sequence: CASIGSTAGGVYEQFF. The V call is TRBV6-6, the J call TRBJ2-1, with TRBD2 matching 8 bases. After removal of 7 bases from V and 8 bases from J, the junction contained 16 bases not matched to a gene. Per germline, CDR1 MNHNY and CDR2 SVGAGI (reference sequence). This CDR3 is built from 16 residues.

There are a few counts of this clone. The chain carries TRBV7-3 and TRBJ2-2; D is perhaps TRBD2 (6 bases). V shed 6 bases and J shed 4 bases, with 12 bases lying between them. CDR3 size: 14 residues. The V gene's germline CDR1 is SGHTA and CDR2 FQGTGA. The CDR3 loop reads CASSEGTRTGELFF. The CDR3 DNA follows: TGTGCCAGCAGTGAGGGGACTCGCACCGGGGAGCTGTTTTTT.

The rearrangement links TRBV5-5 to TRBJ1-5; 7 nucleotides agree with TRBD1. Germline CDR1 SGHKS, CDR2 YYEKEE (reference sequence). The CDR3 length is 16 residues. The trim removed 0 bases at V and 6 bases at J, leaving 9 bases unmatched. In nucleotides, the CDR3 is TGTGCCAGCAGCTTGGGAGACAGGGTATTTGGTCAGCCCCAGCATTTT. It codes for CASSLGDRVFGQPQHF.

CDR3 protein: CAIRRGTGGSSNTEAFF. The CDR3 region has the DNA TGTGCCATCAGGAGAGGGACAGGGGGTTCGTCGAACACTGAAGCTTTCTTT. The chain couples TRBV10-3 to TRBJ1-1, with 11 nucleotides matching TRBD1. Unmatched junction bases numbered 10, after V lost 6 bases and J lost 1 base. CDR1 and CDR2 from the germline V gene are ENHRY and SYGVKD. This CDR3 region has 17 residues.

With respect to this clone: The sample has other DNA sequences that encode this CDR3 too. The genes are TRBV19 and TRBJ1-1; 7 nucleotides align to TRBD1. The CDR3 is 12 amino acids. CDR1 is LNHDA, CDR2 SQIVND, per germline (reference sequence). V trimming: 5 bases; J trimming: 4 bases; junction bases outside the gene matches: 1. The CDR3 loop is CASSAGGTEAFF. Here the CDR3 DNA reads TGTGCCAGTAGTGCAGGGGGCACTGAAGCTTTCTTT. The full variable domain, completed using reference TRBV19 and TRBJ1-1, is DGGITQSPKYLFRKEGQNVTLSCEQNLNHDAMYWYRQDPGQGLRLIYYSQIVNDFQKGDIAEGYSVSREKKESFPLTVTSAQKNPTAFYLCASSAGGTEAFFGQGTRLTVV.

This clone was recorded only once. V usage is TRBV27 and J usage is TRBJ2-2; no clear D. Germline V gene sequence: CDR1 MNHEY, CDR2 SMNVEV (reference sequence). Deletions cut 5 bases from V and 0 bases from J, with 10 bases between. The CDR3 is 15 amino acids. DNA of the CDR3: TGTGCCAGCAGTCCCACGCGGTCGAACACCGGGGAGCTGTTTTTT. This translates into CASSPTRSNTGELFF.

This sequence joins TRBV20-1 and TRBJ2-2, with D unresolved. The CDR3 totals 11 residues. The V and J ends lost 6 bases and 7 bases respectively, with 9 bases between them. Germline V gene lookup returns CDR1 DFQATT and CDR2 SNEGSKA (reference sequence). The CDR3 coding sequence is TGCAGTGCCTCCTTGGGCGGGGAGCTGTTTTTT. Protein: CSASLGGELFF.

The chain has TRBV27 and TRBJ2-6; weak D call: TRBD2 (5 bases). This CDR3 is 17 amino acids long. Germline CDR1 MNHEY, CDR2 SMNVEV (reference sequence). Trimming took 5 bases from V and 0 from J, leaving 14 bases between them. The CDR3 here is CASSPSHGDSGANVLTF. The DNA for the CDR3 is TGTGCCAGCAGTCCTTCCCACGGGGACTCTGGGGCCAACGTCCTGACTTTC.

Comments on this clone: Other DNA sequences in this sample translate to the same CDR3. The chain combines TRBV27 with TRBJ2-5; D is possibly TRBD1 (5 bases). V was pared by 1 base and J by 1 base, with 10 bases between. The CDR3 totals 15 residues. Germline CDR1 and CDR2: MNHEY and SMNVEV (reference sequence). CDR3: CASSLLAGSQETQYF. The CDR3 bases are TGTGCCAGCAGTTTATTAGCAGGGTCCCAAGAGACCCAGTACTTC.

V is TRBV2 and J is TRBJ2-1; tentatively, D is TRBD2 (6 bases). CDR1 and CDR2 (germline): SNHLY, FYNNEI. V dropped 6 bases and J dropped 4 bases, with 16 bases sitting between them. This CDR3 contains 15 residues. The CDR3 is CASSRDSAPYNEQFF. CDR3 sequence (DNA): TGTGCCAGCAGCCGGGACTCAGCCCCTTACAATGAGCAGTTCTTC.

A word on this clone: This specimen includes other DNA sequences encoding the same CDR3. The chain couples TRBV27 to TRBJ1-5; possible D gene TRBD1, 5 bases. From germline, CDR1 is MNHEY and CDR2 SMNVEV (reference sequence). The CDR3 loop spans 15 amino acids. With 0 bases removed from V and 3 bases from J, the gap between germline ends came to 9 bases. This CDR3 reads CASSLSGGFNQPQHF. The CDR3 nucleotides are TGTGCCAGCAGTTTATCTGGGGGGTTCAATCAGCCCCAGCATTTT.

The chain joins TRBV27 to TRBJ1-1, with D uncertain. From germline, CDR1 is MNHEY and CDR2 SMNVEV (reference sequence). With 0 bases removed from V and 6 bases from J, the gap between germline ends came to 11 bases. CDR3 length equals 14 residues. The chain's CDR3 is CASSLSSIGSEAFF. The CDR3 DNA reads as TGTGCCAGCAGTTTATCCTCCATTGGCTCTGAAGCTTTCTTT.